This entry is about one T cell receptor (beta chain). This receptor's antigen is unknown. It has no much larger one-base neighbor in the sample; base qualities were not kept. This record comes from a study of blood T cell repertoires in COVID-19 (dated by TCRdb to the early 2020s). For the wider study: Collaborator samples came from the United States, Italy and Spain and covered acute and convalescent phases of COVID-19. The material from the prospective study consisted of cDNA or gDNA derived from T cells, B-cell-depleted T cells, or PBMCs. Subjects who had been exposed to COVID-19, were actively infected with it, or had recovered from it provided the deeply sampled blood TCRbeta repertoires that made up the dataset. The repertoires were released in a freely available public database meant as a resource for research on the immune response to SARS-CoV-2. The samples were drawn from the first 160 participants of the ongoing ImmuneRACE study and from 950 to 1,500 subjects provided by 6 global collaborators. Sample metadata almost always included a de-identified subject ID, COVID-19 status, age in years and sex. Where available, HLA class I and class II types were obtained from metadata supplied by the sample provider rather than from assay-based typing. Beyond this particular receptor, the publication reports: Clinical and demographic metadata were provided uncurated, with the amount varying by source and participant.

V is pared back by 4 bases and J by 4 bases, with 9 bases lying between the germline termini. The germline V gene gives CDR1 as SGHDT and CDR2 as YYEEEE. The CDR3 spans 13 residues, from the cysteine through the phenylalanine. This entry keeps only the CDR3 DNA: 39 bases, framed from base 1. Whole blood was collected in K2EDTA tubes by collaborating institutions according to the institutions' own protocols. Collaborator samples were shipped for TCRbeta analysis as frozen whole blood, isolated PBMCs, or DNA extracted from either sample type. TCRbeta CDR3 regions were amplified from genomic DNA by means of the immunoSEQ Assay, a bias-controlled multiplex PCR. Per the source publication's procedure: Nucleated cell counts per sample were estimated from amplification of reference gene primers within the assay. To quantify the absolute abundance of each unique TCRbeta CDR3 rearrangement, sequence reads were collapsed and filtered. Productive Simpson clonality was computed per sample as the square root of Simpson's diversity index over productive rearrangements. This immuneACCESS table, as held by TCRdb, lists in-frame sequences with V and J called but not all clones. Of the missing ones, under half trace to an unresolved V gene in checked studies; the others have no known cause. The V and J calls and clone size were taken over from that table, and D and trimming were inferred from the DNA. The sample has just over 650,000 clones on record, approximately 90% of them singletons. The ten largest clonotypes hold roughly 0.25% of the sample.

This TCR was sampled from a woman younger than 30 with acute or convalescent COVID-19. Sample: peripheral blood. Recombination joined TRBV5-6 with TRBJ1-5; no D gene call is confident. The DNA reads TGTGCCAGCAGCCGGGGAGGTAATCAGCCCCAGCATTTT. Its protein product is CASSRGGNQPQHF.